This T cell receptor beta chain was observed in a study of identifying expanded T cells in peripheral blood. Study results and caveats: About 1.2 clones differed between technical replicates, versus approximately 17 and 20 over time. Across healthy donors, higher total template counts meant significantly greater approximately two-week count variance.

From germline, CDR1 is MNHEY and CDR2 SVGAGI. With 5 bases removed from V and 2 bases from J, the gap between germline ends came to 10 bases. The CDR3 loop spans 14 amino acids. This table comes from immunoSEQ multiplex PCR, and its TCRdb copy is limited to in-frame clones, with some not included. The sample yields 45,000 to 65,000 clones, about 80% seen once. Remarks on this clone: Its antigen is unidentified. This CDR3 is also generated by other DNA sequences in the sample.

The sequenced sample was blood. This sequence was found in a person aged 18 to 75 in good health. The chain couples TRBV6-5 to TRBJ1-5; D is unclear. This CDR3 reads CASSGRAGNQPQHF. The CDR3 DNA reads as TGTGCCAGCAGTGGACGGGCGGGCAATCAGCCCCAGCATTTT.